A selection of T cell receptor beta chains follows, all from one sample in a study of blood T cell repertoires in COVID-19. Profiled with immunoSEQ multiplex PCR; TCRdb holds only in-frame clones, not every one. The profile covers 150,000 to 180,000 clones, with roughly 84% appearing a single time and roughly 0.6% taken by the ten largest. Specimen: peripheral blood. These receptors all come from a man aged 60 to 69 with COVID-19, enrolled during active disease. Both conserved end residues are part of each CDR3. A D gene is named only where the DNA matches it firmly. Only some rows state a clone size, as once, few, many or a class for expanded clones.

NA	TRBD1	TRBJ1-6	TRBV14	TGTGCCAGCAGCGCCCAACCGACAGGGCCCCTCCACTTT	CASSAQPTGPLHF
NA	NA	TRBJ2-3	TRBV10-3	TGTGCCATCAAATTCGGGTGGGGCACAGATACGCAGTATTTT	CAIKFGWGTDTQYF
NA	NA	TRBJ1-1	TRBV18	TGTGCCAGCTCACCCCCCGCGGTGATGAACACTGAAGCTTTCTTT	CASSPPAVMNTEAFF
NA	TRBD1	TRBJ1-2	TRBV6-5	TGTGCCAGCAGTTCGGACAGGGGAGATAGCTATGGCTACACCTTC	CASSSDRGDSYGYTF
few	TRBD1	TRBJ1-1	TRBV10-3	TGTGCCATCAGTGAGGGGGCAGGGGGCCGAAACACTGAAGCTTTCTTT	CAISEGAGGRNTEAFF
NA	NA	TRBJ2-3	TRBV27	TGTGCCAGCAGTTTTCTGGATACGCAGTATTTT	CASSFLDTQYF
NA	TRBD2	TRBJ2-5	TRBV6-5	TGTGCCAGCAGTTACTCTAGCGGGGGGAAGAGAGAGACCCAGTACTTC	CASSYSSGGKRETQYF
NA	TRBD1	TRBJ1-5	TRBV28	TGTGCCAGCAGTTTACCCCAGGGGGCCGGGCAGCCCCAGCATTTT	CASSLPQGAGQPQHF
NA	NA	TRBJ2-7	TRBV7-8	TGTGCCAGCAGCTTAGGATTGTGGCGGGGAAACTACGAGCAGTACTTC	CASSLGLWRGNYEQYF
NA	NA	TRBJ1-1	TRBV18	TGTGCCAGCTCGCGGGAACTGACAGCGAACACTGAAGCTTTCTTT	CASSRELTANTEAFF
NA	TRBD2	TRBJ2-2	TRBV19	TGTGCCAGTAGTCCCCTGGGCACTAGCGGGCGCCCCGGGGAGCTGTTTTTT	CASSPLGTSGRPGELFF
NA	TRBD1	TRBJ1-3	TRBV6-5	TGTGCCAGCCACGGGCCAGGGGGCCTGGACACCATATATTTT	CASHGPGGLDTIYF
NA	NA	TRBJ1-2	TRBV7-2	TGTGCCAGCAGCCGCGGACAAAGAGCTAACTATGGCTACACCTTC	CASSRGQRANYGYTF
NA	NA	TRBJ1-4	TRBV19	TGTGCCAGTAGAGCGGGACAAAATAATGAAAAACTGTTTTTT	CASRAGQNNEKLFF
NA	TRBD2	TRBJ2-7	TRBV27	TGTGCCAGCAGTAGGAGACTAGCGGGAAAGTACTTC	CASSRRLAGKYF
NA	NA	TRBJ1-2	TRBV6-5	TGTGCCAGCAGTAGACACCGAAACTATGGCTACACCTTC	CASSRHRNYGYTF
few	NA	TRBJ1-2	TRBV24-1	TGTGCCACCAGTGATTTAAGAGGTTATGGCTACACCTTC	CATSDLRGYGYTF
NA	NA	TRBJ2-2	TRBV7-2	TGTGCCAGCCCGCCGGGTACGAACACCGGGGAGCTGTTTTTT	CASPPGTNTGELFF
once	TRBD1	TRBJ1-6	TRBV30	TGTGCCCATAACAGGGGGCCTGATTCACCCCTCCACTTT	CAHNRGPDSPLHF
NA	NA	TRBJ2-2	TRBV11-3	TGTGCCAGCAGCCAAGGACAGTACGCGAACACCGGGGAGCTGTTTTTT	CASSQGQYANTGELFF
NA	NA	TRBJ1-1	TRBV7-2	TGTGCCAGCAGCCTACGCGCGGCCGGCGGGAACACTGAAGCTTTCTTT	CASSLRAAGGNTEAFF
NA	NA	TRBJ1-1	TRBV10-3	TGTGCCATCAGTCGGGAGATAAACACTGAAGCTTTCTTT	CAISREINTEAFF
NA	NA	TRBJ2-1	TRBV4-1	TGCGCCAGCAGCCAAGTGGGAGGCGGGATCTCCTACAATGAGCAGTTCTTC	CASSQVGGGISYNEQFF
NA	NA	TRBJ2-3	TRBV7-2	TGTGCCAGCAGCCTAAACCCGGGATCCACAGATACGCAGTATTTT	CASSLNPGSTDTQYF
NA	NA	TRBJ2-1	TRBV5-6	TGTGCCAGCAGCACCGGGTTAAGCTCCTACAATGAGCAGTTCTTC	CASSTGLSSYNEQFF
NA	TRBD2	TRBJ2-7	TRBV6-5	TGTGCCAGCGGAATTAGCGGGAGGGCCTACGAGCAGTACTTC	CASGISGRAYEQYF
NA	NA	TRBJ1-5	TRBV7-2	TGTGCCAGCAGCTTAGCGATCGGCCAACGGGGTCAGCCCCAGCATTTT	CASSLAIGQRGQPQHF
NA	NA	TRBJ1-2	TRBV6-2/TRBV6-3	TGTGCCAGCAGTTACACAGCAGGGATCGATGGCTACACCTTC	CASSYTAGIDGYTF
NA	TRBD1	TRBJ2-1	TRBV3-1/TRBV3-2	TGTGCCAGCAGCCTAGGACAGGGAGGAGGCAATGAGCAGTTCTTC	CASSLGQGGGNEQFF
NA	TRBD2	TRBJ2-2	TRBV6-5	TGTGCCACGACTTGGGGGAGGGGCGGGGAGCTGTTTTTT	CATTWGRGGELFF
NA	TRBD1	TRBJ1-5	TRBV7-2	TGTGCCAGCAGCCAGGGACAGGGGCCCAATCAGCCCCAGCATTTT	CASSQGQGPNQPQHF
NA	NA	TRBJ1-5	TRBV4-3	TGCGCCAGCAGCCAGGAGGAGGGGTACAATCAGCCCCAGCATTTT	CASSQEEGYNQPQHF
NA	NA	TRBJ1-4	TRBV13	TGTGCCAGCAGCCGCGGTGGGGGGGCTAATGAAAAACTGTTTTTT	CASSRGGGANEKLFF
NA	TRBD1	TRBJ1-1	TRBV19	TGTGCCAGTAGTATTGACAGGGTACTCACTGAAGCTTTCTTT	CASSIDRVLTEAFF
NA	NA	TRBJ2-2	TRBV7-2	TGTGCCAGCAGCTCGGACAGTAATACGAACACCGGGGAGCTGTTTTTT	CASSSDSNTNTGELFF
NA	NA	TRBJ1-4	TRBV21-1	TGTGCCAGCAGCGAAGGCCGGGACAGGGACGAAAAACTGTTTTTT	CASSEGRDRDEKLFF
few	TRBD2	TRBJ2-1	TRBV9	TGTGCCAGCAGTCGAGGACTAGCCAGCCATGAGCAGTTCTTC	CASSRGLASHEQFF
NA	TRBD1	TRBJ1-6	TRBV18	TGTGCCAGCTCAGCAGACAGGGGTAATTCACCCCTCCACTTT	CASSADRGNSPLHF
NA	TRBD1	TRBJ1-4	TRBV19	TGTGCCAGTAGTTTTTTGGGACAGGGTATCAATAATGAAAAACTGTTTTTT	CASSFLGQGINNEKLFF
once	NA	TRBJ1-1	TRBV27	TGTGCCAGCAGTTTCCTCTTCGACAGGAGACGGAACACTGAAGCTTTCTTT	CASSFLFDRRRNTEAFF
NA	NA	TRBJ1-2	TRBV28	TGTGCCAGCAGTTCGCCAGGTTCAGCTAACTATGGCTACACCTTC	CASSSPGSANYGYTF
NA	NA	TRBJ1-1	TRBV20-1	TGCAGTGCTAGTGGACACTTGAACACTGAAGCTTTCTTT	CSASGHLNTEAFF
NA	NA	TRBJ1-5	TRBV6-5	TGTGCCAGCAGCCGCACAGGGCCCAATCAGCCCCAGCATTTT	CASSRTGPNQPQHF
once	TRBD1	TRBJ1-1	TRBV27	TGTGCCAGCAGTGACTCGACAGGGGGCGGGACTGAAGCTTTCTTT	CASSDSTGGGTEAFF
NA	NA	TRBJ2-1	TRBV15	TGTGCCACCAGCAGAGATAGAGGGCCGGTTCCTGAGCAGTTCTTC	CATSRDRGPVPEQFF
NA	TRBD2	TRBJ2-2	TRBV24-1	TGTGCCACCAGTGTCACATGGGGGGGAACAGGCACCGGGGAGCTGTTTTTT	CATSVTWGGTGTGELFF
NA	TRBD1	TRBJ1-2	TRBV6-1	TGTGCCAGCAGTAACTTCGGGACAGGATACGGCTACACCTTC	CASSNFGTGYGYTF
NA	NA	TRBJ2-4	TRBV6-1	TGTGCCAGCAGTGAAGCGTCGGGAGCCAAAAACATTCAGTACTTC	CASSEASGAKNIQYF
NA	TRBD2	TRBJ2-5	TRBV9	TGTGCCAGCAGCGTATTGGGCGGGGGTGCTGAGACCCAGTACTTC	CASSVLGGGAETQYF
NA	TRBD2	TRBJ2-1	TRBV4-2	TGTGCCAGCAGCCAAGAGGGGCTAGCGGGGGGGTATGAGCAGTTCTTC	CASSQEGLAGGYEQFF
NA	TRBD2	TRBJ2-7	TRBV2	TGTGCCAGCAGTGCGGCACCAGCGGGAGGGTCTCACGAGCAGTACTTC	CASSAAPAGGSHEQYF